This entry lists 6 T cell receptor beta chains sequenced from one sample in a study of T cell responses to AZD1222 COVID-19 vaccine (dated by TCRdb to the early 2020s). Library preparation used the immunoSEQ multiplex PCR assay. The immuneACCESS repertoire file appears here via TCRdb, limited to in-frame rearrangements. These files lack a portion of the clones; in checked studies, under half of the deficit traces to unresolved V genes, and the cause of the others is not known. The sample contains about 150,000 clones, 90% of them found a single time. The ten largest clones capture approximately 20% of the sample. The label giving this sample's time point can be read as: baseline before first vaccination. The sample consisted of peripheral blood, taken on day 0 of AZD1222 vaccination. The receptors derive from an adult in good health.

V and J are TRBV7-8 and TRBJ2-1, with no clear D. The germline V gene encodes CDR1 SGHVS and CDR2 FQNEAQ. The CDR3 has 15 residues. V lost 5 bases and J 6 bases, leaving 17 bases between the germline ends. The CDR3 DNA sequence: TGTGCCAGCAGCCCAAGGGCGGTAGTCGGCAATGAGCAGTTCTTC. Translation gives CASSPRAVVGNEQFF.

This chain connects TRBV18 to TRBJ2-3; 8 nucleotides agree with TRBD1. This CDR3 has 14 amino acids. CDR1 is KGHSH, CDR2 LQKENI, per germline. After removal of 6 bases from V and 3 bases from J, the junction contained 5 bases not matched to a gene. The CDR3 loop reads CASSLRQGTDTQYF. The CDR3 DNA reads TGTGCCAGCTCGCTCCGACAGGGGACAGATACGCAGTATTTT. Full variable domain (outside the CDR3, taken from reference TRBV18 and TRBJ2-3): NAGVMQNPRHLVRRRGQEARLRCSPMKGHSHVYWYRQLPEEGLKFMVYLQKENIIDESGMPKERFSAEFPKEGPSILRIQQVVRGDSAAYFCASSLRQGTDTQYFGPGTRLTVL.

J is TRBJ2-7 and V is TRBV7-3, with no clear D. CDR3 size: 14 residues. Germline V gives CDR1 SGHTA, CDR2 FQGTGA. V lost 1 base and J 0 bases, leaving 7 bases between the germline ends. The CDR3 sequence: CASSLIPSSYEQYF. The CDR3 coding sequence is TGTGCCAGCAGCTTAATTCCGAGCTCCTACGAGCAGTACTTC.

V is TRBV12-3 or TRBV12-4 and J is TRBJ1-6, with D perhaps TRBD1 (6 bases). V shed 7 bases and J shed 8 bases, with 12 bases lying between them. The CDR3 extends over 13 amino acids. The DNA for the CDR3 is TGTGCCAGCATGGGGGCAGGAGATTCACCCCTCCACTTT. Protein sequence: CASMGAGDSPLHF.

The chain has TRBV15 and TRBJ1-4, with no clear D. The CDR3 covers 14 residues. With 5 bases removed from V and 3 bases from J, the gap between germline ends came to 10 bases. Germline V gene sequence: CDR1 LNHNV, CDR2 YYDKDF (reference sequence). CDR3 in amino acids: CATSSRLANEKLFF. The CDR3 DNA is TGTGCCACCAGCTCCCGATTAGCTAATGAAAAACTGTTTTTT.

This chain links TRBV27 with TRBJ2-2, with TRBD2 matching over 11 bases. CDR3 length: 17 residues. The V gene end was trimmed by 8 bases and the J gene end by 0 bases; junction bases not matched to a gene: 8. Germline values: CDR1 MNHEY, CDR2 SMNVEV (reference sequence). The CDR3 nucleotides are TGTGCCAGCGTCCGACTAGCGGGACGATCGAACACCGGGGAGCTGTTTTTT. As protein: CASVRLAGRSNTGELFF.